The clone carrying this T cell receptor beta chain was picked up many times. The antigen is not known. The entry originates in a study of T cells after yellow fever vaccination. The study's findings and limits: Boosting was followed by the reappearance of most primary-vaccination clones (about 96% CD4, roughly 90% CD8).

TCRdb re-called the 5' RACE reads through MiXCR, storing one row per CDR3 protein. The sample has almost 70,000 distinct CDR3 sequences, under 6.5% seen once. The CDR3 has 13 amino acids. CDR1 and CDR2 (germline): DFQATT, SNEGSKA (reference sequence). Trimming shortened V by 7 bases and J by 5 bases, and 16 bases separated the two germline ends. The TCR was taken from a man aged 18 to 29 who received the YFV17D yellow fever vaccine. The sequences come from CD4+ T cells sorted from PBMCs, collected less than 18 days after the first yellow fever vaccination. The V gene is TRBV20-1, the J gene TRBJ2-3; tentatively, D is TRBD1 (6 bases). CDR3 DNA sequence: TGCAGTGTTGGGATTAGGGGGAGAGATACGCAGTATTTT. As protein: CSVGIRGRDTQYF.